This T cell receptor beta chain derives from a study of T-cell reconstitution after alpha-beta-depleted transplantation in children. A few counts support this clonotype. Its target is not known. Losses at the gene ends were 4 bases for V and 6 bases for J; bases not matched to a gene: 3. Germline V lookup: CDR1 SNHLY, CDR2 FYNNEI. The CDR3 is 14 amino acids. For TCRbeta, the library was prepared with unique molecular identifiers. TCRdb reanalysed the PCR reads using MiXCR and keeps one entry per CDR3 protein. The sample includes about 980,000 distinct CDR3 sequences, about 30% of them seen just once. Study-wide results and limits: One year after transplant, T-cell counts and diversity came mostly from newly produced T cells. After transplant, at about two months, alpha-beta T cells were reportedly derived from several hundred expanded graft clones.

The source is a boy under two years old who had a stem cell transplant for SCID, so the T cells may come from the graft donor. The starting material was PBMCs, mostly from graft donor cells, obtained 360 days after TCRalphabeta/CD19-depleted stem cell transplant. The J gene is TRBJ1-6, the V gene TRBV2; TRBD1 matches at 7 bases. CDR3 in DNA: TGTGCCAGCAGTGGGGGACAGCGTAATTCACCCCTCCACTTT. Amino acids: CASSGGQRNSPLHF. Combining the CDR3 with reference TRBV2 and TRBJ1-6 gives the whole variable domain EPEVTQTPSHQVTQMGQEVILRCVPISNHLYFYWYRQILGQKVEFLVSFYNNEISEKSEIFDDQFSVERPDGSNFTLKIRSTKLEDSAMYFCASSGGQRNSPLHFGNGTRLTVT.